This T cell receptor (beta chain) emerged from a study of T cell changes during pregnancy in multiple sclerosis. The data were produced by immunoSEQ multiplex PCR, yet TCRdb's version contains in-frame clones alone and is incomplete. The sample includes some 110,000 clones, around 92% of them seen just once. This receptor was taken from a female donor with multiple sclerosis, enrolled in a pregnancy study. The specimen comprised peripheral blood, sampled after pregnancy.

CDR3 residues: CASSSPDTVRGIQYF. Here the CDR3 DNA reads TGTGCCAGCAGTTCCCCGGACACCGTGCGGGGCATTCAGTACTTC. The chain employs TRBV6-1 and TRBJ2-4; D possibly corresponds to TRBD2 (6 bases). Germline V gene lookup returns CDR1 MNHNS and CDR2 SASEGT. Trimming cost V 5 bases and J 9 bases, with 20 bases left between them. This CDR3 is built from 15 residues.